This TCR beta chain was observed in a study of blood T cell repertoires in COVID-19. Whole-study context: COVID-19 samples, acute and convalescent, were from the United States, Italy and Spain. PBMCs, B-cell-depleted T cells, or T cells were the source of the cDNA or gDNA that made up the material.

Trimming cost V 0 bases and J 2 bases, with 18 bases left between them. The germline CDR1 and CDR2 sequences are KGHSH and LQKENI. The CDR3 consists of 18 residues. Source study methods: Amplification with reference gene primers provided the estimates of nucleated cell counts. The assay was immunoSEQ multiplex PCR, and TCRdb's table has in-frame clones only and misses some. Clone size and V and J calls were adopted from that table, with D and trimming inferred from the DNA. The sample lists 150,000 to 200,000 clones, around 80% occurring once. The V and J genes are TRBV18 and TRBJ2-3; the D gene is possibly TRBD1 (5 bases). Input material: PBMCs or T cells enriched from blood (not recorded which). The sequence was collected from a woman in her sixties who had recovered from COVID-19. CDR3 amino acids: CASSPPRGRQQTTDTQYF. The CDR3 nucleotides read TGTGCCAGCTCACCACCAAGGGGTCGGCAGCAGACCACAGATACGCAGTATTTT.